This T cell receptor beta chain appears in the sequencing data of a study of T-cell memory formation after mild COVID-19. Study context: Largely, TCR clusters stayed within a single donor. Notes on the study in general: Contracting CD4+ clones lay largely in CM and EM, with CD8+ ones residing in EMRA. Day 15 to 85 contractors were CD4/CD8 balanced; later expanders leaned CD4+.

TCRdb re-analysed the 5' RACE reads in MiXCR, keeping a single row per CDR3 protein. This table has over 500,000 distinct CDR3 sequences, 17% appearing once. This clonotype occurred many times. Its antigen is still unknown. The TCR sequence derives from an adult woman who had mild COVID-19 (a few samples of this study predate the infection). Cell type and time point are not known. Specimen: PBMCs or a T cell subset sorted from them (not recorded which).

The CDR3 DNA sequence: TGCGCCAGCAGCGCACATGGGGGAGAGACCCAGTACTTC. This translates into CASSAHGGETQYF. The V call is TRBV5-1, the J call TRBJ2-5; tentatively, D is TRBD1 or TRBD2 (5 bases each). The CDR3 contains 13 residues. Trimming removed 4 bases from V and 4 bases from J, with 11 bases in between. CDR1 and CDR2 (germline): SGHRS, YFSETQ. Combining the CDR3 with reference TRBV5-1 and TRBJ2-5 gives the whole variable domain KAGVTQTPRYLIKTRGQQVTLSCSPISGHRSVSWYQQTPGQGLQFLFEYFSETQRNKGNFPGRFSGRQFSNSRSEMNVSTLELGDSALYLCASSAHGGETQYFGPGTRLLVL.